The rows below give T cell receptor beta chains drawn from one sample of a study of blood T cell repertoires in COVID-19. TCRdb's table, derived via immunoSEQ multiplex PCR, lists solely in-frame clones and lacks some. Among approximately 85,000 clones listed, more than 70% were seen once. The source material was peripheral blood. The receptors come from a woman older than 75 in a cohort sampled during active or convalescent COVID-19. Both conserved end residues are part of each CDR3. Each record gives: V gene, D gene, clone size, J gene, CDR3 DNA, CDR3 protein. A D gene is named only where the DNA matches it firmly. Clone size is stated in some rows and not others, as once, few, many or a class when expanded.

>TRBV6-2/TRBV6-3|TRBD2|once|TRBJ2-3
TGTGCCAGCAGTTACTCGAATTGGTTAAACGGGAGGGCCAAGACAGATACGCAGTATTTT
CASSYSNWLNGRAKTDTQYF
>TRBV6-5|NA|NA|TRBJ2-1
TGTGCCAGCAGTAGCGAGCTGGCCTCCTACAATGAGCAGTTCTTC
CASSSELASYNEQFF
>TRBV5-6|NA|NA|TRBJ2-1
TGTGCCAGCAGCTTAGGACGTCGGAGCGGCAATGAGCAGTTCTTC
CASSLGRRSGNEQFF
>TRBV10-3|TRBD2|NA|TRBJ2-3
TGTGCCATCAGCGATGGAGGGGCTAGCGGGAGCATAGATACGCAGTATTTT
CAISDGGASGSIDTQYF
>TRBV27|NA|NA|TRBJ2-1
TGTGCCAGCACTGCTTTGGGGGCCAATGAGCAGTTCTTC
CASTALGANEQFF
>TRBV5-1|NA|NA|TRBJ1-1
TGCGCCAGCAGCTTGGGGGCAGTGATGAACACTGAAGCTTTCTTT
CASSLGAVMNTEAFF
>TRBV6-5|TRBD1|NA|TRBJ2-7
TGTGCCATAAGACAGGGGGCTCGGTACGAGCAGTACTTC
CAIRQGARYEQYF
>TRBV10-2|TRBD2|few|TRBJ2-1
TGCGCCAGCAGTCGACTAGCGGGAGGGCCGGATGAGCAGTTCTTC
CASSRLAGGPDEQFF
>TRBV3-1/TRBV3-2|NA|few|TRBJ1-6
TGTGCCAGCAGCCAAGGAAGAGCGAATTCACCCCTCCACTTT
CASSQGRANSPLHF
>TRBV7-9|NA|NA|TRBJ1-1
TGTGCCAGCAGCTTCATCGGACAGCGGAACACTGAAGCTTTCTTT
CASSFIGQRNTEAFF
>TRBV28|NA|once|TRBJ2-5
TGTGCCAGCAGTTCCCTTCAGGGGACCCAGTACTTC
CASSSLQGTQYF
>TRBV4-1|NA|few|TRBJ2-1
TGCGCCAGCAGCCAGGCCCGTTCTCGGCAGTTCTTC
CASSQARSRQFF
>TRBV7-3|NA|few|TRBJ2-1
TGTGCCAGCAGCGCCTCGGACTCTCGTGGGGATGAGCAGTTCTTC
CASSASDSRGDEQFF
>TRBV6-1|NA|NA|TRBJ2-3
TGTGCCAGCAGTGAATATAGAACTAGCACAGATACGCAGTATTTT
CASSEYRTSTDTQYF
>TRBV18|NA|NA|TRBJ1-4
TGTGCCAGCTCACCACGGGGGGATGAAAAACTGTTTTTT
CASSPRGDEKLFF
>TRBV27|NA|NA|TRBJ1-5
TGTGCCAGCAGGAGCGCCCAAGGAGGGGAGCCCCAGCATTTT
CASRSAQGGEPQHF
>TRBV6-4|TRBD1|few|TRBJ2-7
TGTGCCAGCAGTGTCGGTCTACCGGGACAGACTTACTACGAGCAGTACTTC
CASSVGLPGQTYYEQYF
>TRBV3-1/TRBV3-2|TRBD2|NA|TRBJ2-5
TGTGCCAGCAGCCATACCACTAGCGGGCCGCAAGAGACCCAGTACTTC
CASSHTTSGPQETQYF
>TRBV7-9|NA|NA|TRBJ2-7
TGTGCCAGCAGCTTAGTTCTCCAGGAGCAGTACTTC
CASSLVLQEQYF
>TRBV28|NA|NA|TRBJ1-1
TGTGCCAGCAGTACAGGACCCCCGAGCACTGAAGCTTTCTTT
CASSTGPPSTEAFF
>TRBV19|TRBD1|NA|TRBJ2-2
TGTGCCAGTAGAAAACAGGGGGTGACCGGGGAGCTGTTTTTT
CASRKQGVTGELFF
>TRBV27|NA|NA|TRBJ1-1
TGTGCCAGTTTCCAGGGCTTTGCGAACACTGAAGCTTTCTTT
CASFQGFANTEAFF
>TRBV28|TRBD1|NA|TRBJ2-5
TGTGCCAGCAGTCCATCGGGACAGGGCTGGGAGACCCAGTACTTC
CASSPSGQGWETQYF
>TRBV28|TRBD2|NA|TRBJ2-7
TGTGCCAGCAGTCTACCGGGACTAGCAATAAAGCAGTACTTC
CASSLPGLAIKQYF
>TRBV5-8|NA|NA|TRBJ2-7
TGTGCCAGCAGCGCGCCGGGACATACAGCGAGGGAGCAGTACTTC
CASSAPGHTAREQYF
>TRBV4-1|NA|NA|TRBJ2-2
TGCGCCAGCAGCCAAGTTTCCAGCAGGGACACCGGGGAGCTGTTTTTT
CASSQVSSRDTGELFF
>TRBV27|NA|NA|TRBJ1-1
TGTGCCAGCAGTATTTACCCAGGTGTGACTGAAGCTTTCTTT
CASSIYPGVTEAFF
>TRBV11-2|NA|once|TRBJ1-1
TGTGCCAGCAGCTACGCGAGAACGAGGAGTATGAACACTGAAGCTTTCTTT
CASSYARTRSMNTEAFF
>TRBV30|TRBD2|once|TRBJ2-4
TGTGCCTGCGGGACTAGCATGGGCAAAAACATTCAGTACTTC
CACGTSMGKNIQYF
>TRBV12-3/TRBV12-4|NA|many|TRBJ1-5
TGTGCCACCGCCCGGGGGGGCAATCAGCCCCAGCATTTT
CATARGGNQPQHF
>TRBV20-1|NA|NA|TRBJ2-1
TGCAGTGCTAGTAATCTACTTAACGCGGACAATGAGCAGTTCTTC
CSASNLLNADNEQFF
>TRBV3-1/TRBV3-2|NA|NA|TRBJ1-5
TGTGCCAGCAGCCAAGGAGGGGGAGCGCAGCCCCAGCATTTT
CASSQGGGAQPQHF
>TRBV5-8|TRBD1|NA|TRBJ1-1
TGTGCCAGCAGGTACAGGGGGGAGACTGAAGCTTTCTTT
CASRYRGETEAFF
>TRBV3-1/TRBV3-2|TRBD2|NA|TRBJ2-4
TGTGCCAGCAGCCCATCGGGACTAGCGGGAATCAAAAACATTCAGTACTTC
CASSPSGLAGIKNIQYF
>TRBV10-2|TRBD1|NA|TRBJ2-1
TGCGCCAGCAGCCAACAGGGGGCGCGGAATGAGCAGTTCTTC
CASSQQGARNEQFF